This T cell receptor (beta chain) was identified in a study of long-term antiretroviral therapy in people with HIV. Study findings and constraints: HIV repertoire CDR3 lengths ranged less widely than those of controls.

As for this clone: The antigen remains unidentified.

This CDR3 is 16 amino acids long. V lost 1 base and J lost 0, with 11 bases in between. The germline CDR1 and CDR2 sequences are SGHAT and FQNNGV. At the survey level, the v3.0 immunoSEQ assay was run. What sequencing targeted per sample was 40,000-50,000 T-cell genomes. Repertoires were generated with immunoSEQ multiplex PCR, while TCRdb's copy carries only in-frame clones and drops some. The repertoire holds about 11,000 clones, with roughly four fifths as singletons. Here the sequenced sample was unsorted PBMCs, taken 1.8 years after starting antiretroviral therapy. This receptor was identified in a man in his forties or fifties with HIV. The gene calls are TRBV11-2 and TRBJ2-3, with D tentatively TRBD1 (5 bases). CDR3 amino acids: CASSLAGRASTDTQYF. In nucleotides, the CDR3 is TGTGCCAGCAGCTTAGCCGGCAGGGCGAGCACAGATACGCAGTATTTT.